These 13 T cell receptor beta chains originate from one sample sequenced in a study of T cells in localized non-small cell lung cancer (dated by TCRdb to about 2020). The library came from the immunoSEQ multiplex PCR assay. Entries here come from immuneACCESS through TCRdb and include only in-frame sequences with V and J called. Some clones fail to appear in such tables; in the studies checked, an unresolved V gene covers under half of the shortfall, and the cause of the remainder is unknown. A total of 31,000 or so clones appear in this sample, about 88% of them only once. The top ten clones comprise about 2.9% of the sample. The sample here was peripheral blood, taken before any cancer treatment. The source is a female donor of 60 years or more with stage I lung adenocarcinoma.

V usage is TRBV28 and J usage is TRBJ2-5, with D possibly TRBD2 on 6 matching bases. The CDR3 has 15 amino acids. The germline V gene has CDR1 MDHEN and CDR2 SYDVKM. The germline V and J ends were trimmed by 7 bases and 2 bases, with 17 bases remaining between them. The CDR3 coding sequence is TGTGCCAGCATCCCAGGGACGGAGGGGCAAGAGACCCAGTACTTC. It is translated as CASIPGTEGQETQYF.

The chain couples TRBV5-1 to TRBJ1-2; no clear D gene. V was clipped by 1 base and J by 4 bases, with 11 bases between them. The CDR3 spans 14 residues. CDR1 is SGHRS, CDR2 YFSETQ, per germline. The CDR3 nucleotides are TGCGCCAGCAGCTTGTCCCCGGGAGGCTATGGCTACACCTTC. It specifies CASSLSPGGYGYTF.

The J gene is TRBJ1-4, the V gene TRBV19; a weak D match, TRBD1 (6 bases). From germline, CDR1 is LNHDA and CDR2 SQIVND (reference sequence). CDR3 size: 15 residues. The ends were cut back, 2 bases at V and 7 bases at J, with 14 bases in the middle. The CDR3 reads CASSIMGAEFEKLFF. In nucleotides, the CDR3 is TGTGCCAGTAGTATAATGGGGGCAGAGTTTGAAAAACTGTTTTTT.

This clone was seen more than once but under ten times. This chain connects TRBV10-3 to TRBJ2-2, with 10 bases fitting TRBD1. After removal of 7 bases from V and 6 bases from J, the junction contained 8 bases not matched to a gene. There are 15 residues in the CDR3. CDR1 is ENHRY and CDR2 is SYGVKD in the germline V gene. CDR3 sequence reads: CAIMGDRGAAGELFF. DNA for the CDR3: TGTGCCATCATGGGGGACAGGGGCGCCGCCGGGGAGCTGTTTTTT.

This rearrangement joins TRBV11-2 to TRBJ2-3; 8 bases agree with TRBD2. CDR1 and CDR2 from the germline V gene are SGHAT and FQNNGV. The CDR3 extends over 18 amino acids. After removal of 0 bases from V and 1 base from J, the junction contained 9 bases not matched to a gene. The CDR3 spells CASSLDLSGGRGTDTQYF. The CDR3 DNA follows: TGTGCCAGCAGCTTAGACCTAAGCGGGGGCCGGGGCACAGATACGCAGTATTTT. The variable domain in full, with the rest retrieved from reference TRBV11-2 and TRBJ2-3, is EAGVAQSPRYKIIEKRQSVAFWCNPISGHATLYWYQQILGQGPKLLIQFQNNGVVDDSQLPKDRFSAERLKGVDSTLKIQPAKLEDSAVYLCASSLDLSGGRGTDTQYFGPGTRLTVL.

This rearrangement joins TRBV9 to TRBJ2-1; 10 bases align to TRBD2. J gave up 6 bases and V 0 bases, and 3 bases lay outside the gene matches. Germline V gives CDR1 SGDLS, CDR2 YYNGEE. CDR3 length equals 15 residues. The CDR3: CASSVAVAGGNEQFF. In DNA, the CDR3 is TGTGCCAGCAGCGTAGCGGTAGCGGGAGGCAATGAGCAGTTCTTC.

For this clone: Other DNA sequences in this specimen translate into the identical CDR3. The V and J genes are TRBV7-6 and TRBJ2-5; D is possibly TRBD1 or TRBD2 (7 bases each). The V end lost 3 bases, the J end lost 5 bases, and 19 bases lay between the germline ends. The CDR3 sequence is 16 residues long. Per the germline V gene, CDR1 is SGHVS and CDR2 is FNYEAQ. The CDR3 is CASSLQGGAGVETQYF. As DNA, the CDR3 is TGTGCCAGCAGCTTGCAGGGGGGGGCGGGGGTGGAGACCCAGTACTTC.

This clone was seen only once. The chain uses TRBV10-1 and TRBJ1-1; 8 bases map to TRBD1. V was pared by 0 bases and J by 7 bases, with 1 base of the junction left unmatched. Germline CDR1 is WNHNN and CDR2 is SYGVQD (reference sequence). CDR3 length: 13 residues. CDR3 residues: CASSESQGGEAFF. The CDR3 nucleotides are TGCGCCAGCAGTGAGTCACAGGGGGGTGAAGCTTTCTTT.

The CDR3 loop is CASSQSGASLFSDEQFF. CDR3 nucleotide sequence: TGTGCCAGCAGCCAGAGTGGGGCTAGCCTATTTTCGGATGAGCAGTTCTTC. This chain uses TRBV5-4 with TRBJ2-1, with D possibly being TRBD1 or TRBD2 (5 bases each). The germline CDR1 and CDR2 sequences are SGHNT and YYREEE (reference sequence). CDR3 length equals 17 residues. Trimming cost V 4 bases and J 8 bases, with 25 bases left between them.

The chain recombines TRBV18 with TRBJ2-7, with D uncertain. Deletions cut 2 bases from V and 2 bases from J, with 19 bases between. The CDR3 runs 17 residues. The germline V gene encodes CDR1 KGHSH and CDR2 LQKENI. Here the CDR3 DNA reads TGTGCCAGCTCACCAGGGTCCGGGCTCGCCAAAACCTACGAGCAGTACTTC. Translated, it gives CASSPGSGLAKTYEQYF.

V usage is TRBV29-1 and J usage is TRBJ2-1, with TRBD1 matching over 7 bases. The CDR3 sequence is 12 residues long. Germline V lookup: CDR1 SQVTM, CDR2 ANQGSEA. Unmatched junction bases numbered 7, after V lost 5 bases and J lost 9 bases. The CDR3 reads CSVRQGSAEQFF. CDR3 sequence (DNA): TGCAGCGTTAGACAGGGTTCGGCTGAGCAGTTCTTC.

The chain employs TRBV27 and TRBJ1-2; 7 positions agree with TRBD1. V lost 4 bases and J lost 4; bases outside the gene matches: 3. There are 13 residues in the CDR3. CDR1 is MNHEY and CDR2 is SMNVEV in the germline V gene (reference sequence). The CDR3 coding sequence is TGTGCCAGCAGTTCGACAGGGCGCTATGGCTACACCTTC. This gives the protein CASSSTGRYGYTF.

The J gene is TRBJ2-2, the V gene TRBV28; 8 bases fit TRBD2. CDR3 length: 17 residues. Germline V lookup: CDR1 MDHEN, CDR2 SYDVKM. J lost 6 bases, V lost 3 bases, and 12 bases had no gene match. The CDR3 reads CASSFLTSGSAAGELFF. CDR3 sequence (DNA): TGTGCCAGCAGTTTCCTCACTAGCGGTTCGGCCGCCGGGGAGCTGTTTTTT.